What follows describes a single T cell receptor beta chain. The antigen remains unidentified. The data belong to a study of blood T cells in healthy people across ages. With a J-beta primer mix and a sample-barcoded 5' primer, a second PCR ran about 7 to 12 cycles. A template-switch adaptor that had 12 random nucleotides put a tag on each cDNA molecule. TCRdb reprocessed the 5' RACE reads with MiXCR, giving one entry per CDR3 protein. The sample records 1.5 million to 2 million distinct CDR3 sequences, roughly 50% being singletons. Whole-study results and caveats: Roughly linearly, TCR beta diversity per million T cells fell as age increased.

The TCR originated in a woman aged 40 to 50 in good health. The sequencing input was blood.

Written as DNA, the CDR3 is TGTGCCAGCAGCAATAGAAGGGGAAACAATGAGCAGTTCTTC. It yields the protein CASSNRRGNNEQFF. This chain links TRBV7-2 with TRBJ2-1; TRBD1 is a possible D gene (5 bases). V lost 5 bases, J lost 5 bases, and 13 bases lay in between. CDR1 and CDR2 from the germline V gene are SGHTA and FQGNSA. This CDR3 contains 14 residues.